This TCR beta chain appears in the sequencing data of a study of T cells in Graves' hyperthyroidism and ophthalmopathy. Study-level information: Specimen type is peripheral blood, collected at initial diagnosis prior to any treatment.

Researchers took RNA transcripts and amplified the TCR beta CDR3 regions from them. RT-PCR in the first round (using the HTBI primer set) targeted the TCR CDR3. TCRdb used MiXCR to reprocess the multiplex PCR reads, holding one entry per CDR3 protein. The sample lists around 480,000 distinct CDR3 sequences; over 13% were seen once. Hyperthyroidism patients were newly diagnosed, had disease duration under 2 months, and were aged 18 to 65 years. Study observations and caveats: Blood also contained most expanded thyroid clonotypes above 0.001.

This clonotype was recorded at least ten times. The antigen remains unidentified. Trimming cost V 11 bases and J 3 bases; bases outside gene matches: 16. The CDR3 has 16 residues. Germline assignment: CDR1 ENHRY and CDR2 SYGVKD. Sequenced material: blood. This TCR was recovered from a woman between 18 and 29 years old with Graves' hyperthyroidism. The gene calls are TRBV10-3 and TRBJ1-1, with 9 bases identical to TRBD1. CDR3 sequence: CAVRAGQGKYHTEAFF. The CDR3 bases are TGTGCCGTCCGAGCGGGACAGGGAAAGTACCACACTGAAGCTTTCTTT.